Described below is a single T cell receptor beta chain sequence and its context. The V and J ends lost 0 bases and 6 bases, in that order; junction bases with no gene match: 11. From germline, CDR1 is MNHNS and CDR2 SASEGT. This CDR3 contains 18 residues. Healthy and HIV-negative, the adult donors had no recent acute infections or vaccinations. Unsorted samples, those not sorted, used approximately 100 million PBMCs for genomic DNA. The record originates from a study of shared clonotypes between healthy human individuals. For each subset, genomic DNA was distributed in equal portions over several immunoSEQ plates. The method was immunoSEQ multiplex PCR; TCRdb's version includes in-frame clones alone and lacks a portion of them. The data contain about 510,000 clones, almost 80% of them singletons.

The rearrangement uses TRBV6-1 and TRBJ2-1, with 10 bases identical to TRBD2. The sequence came from a woman aged 35 to 49 in good health. Some clones in this sample may be carry-over from other donors' samples. Sample: PBMCs. In DNA, the CDR3 is TGTGCCAGCAGTGAAGCGAGTTGGGCTAGCGGGGGTTTCAATGAGCAGTTCTTC. Translation: CASSEASWASGGFNEQFF.